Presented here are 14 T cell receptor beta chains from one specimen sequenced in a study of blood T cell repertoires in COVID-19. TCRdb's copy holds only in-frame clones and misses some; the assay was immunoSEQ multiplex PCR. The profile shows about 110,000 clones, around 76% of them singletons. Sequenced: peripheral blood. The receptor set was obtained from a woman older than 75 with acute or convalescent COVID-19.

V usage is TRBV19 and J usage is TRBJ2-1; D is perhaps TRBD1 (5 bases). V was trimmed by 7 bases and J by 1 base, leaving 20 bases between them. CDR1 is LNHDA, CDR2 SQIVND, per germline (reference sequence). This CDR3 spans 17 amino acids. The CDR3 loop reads CASKKGVAESSYNEQFF. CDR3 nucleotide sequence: TGTGCCAGTAAGAAAGGGGTAGCTGAGAGTTCCTACAATGAGCAGTTCTTC.

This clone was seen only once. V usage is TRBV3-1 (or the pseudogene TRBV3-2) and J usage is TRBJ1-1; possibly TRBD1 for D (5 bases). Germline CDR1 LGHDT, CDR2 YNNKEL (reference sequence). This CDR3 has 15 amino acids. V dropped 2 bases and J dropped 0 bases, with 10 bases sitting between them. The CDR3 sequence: CASSQYGQLNTEAFF. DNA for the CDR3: TGTGCCAGCAGCCAATATGGACAATTGAACACTGAAGCTTTCTTT.

In DNA, the CDR3 is TGTGCCATCACTAGGACTAGCGGGTCCACAGATACGCAGTATTTT. Residues: CAITRTSGSTDTQYF. The chain employs TRBV10-3 and TRBJ2-3; the match to TRBD2 covers 11 bases. Germline V lookup: CDR1 ENHRY, CDR2 SYGVKD. The CDR3 sequence is 15 residues long. V gave up 7 bases and J gave up 2 bases; unmatched junction bases: 5.

This chain's CDR3 is CASTIAGYEQYF. CDR3 coding DNA: TGTGCCAGCACTATCGCTGGCTACGAGCAGTACTTC. The V gene is TRBV28, the J gene TRBJ2-7; D unresolved. V was shortened by 7 bases and J by 3 bases, with 10 bases between the two germline ends. This CDR3 spans 12 amino acids. Germline-derived CDR1 and CDR2 are MDHEN and SYDVKM.

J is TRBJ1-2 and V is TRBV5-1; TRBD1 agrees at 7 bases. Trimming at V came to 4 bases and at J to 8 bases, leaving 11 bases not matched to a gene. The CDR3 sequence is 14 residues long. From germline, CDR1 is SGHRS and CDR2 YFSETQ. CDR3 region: CASSPGQLRVGYTF. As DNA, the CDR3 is TGCGCCAGCAGCCCGGGACAGCTTCGCGTCGGCTACACCTTC.

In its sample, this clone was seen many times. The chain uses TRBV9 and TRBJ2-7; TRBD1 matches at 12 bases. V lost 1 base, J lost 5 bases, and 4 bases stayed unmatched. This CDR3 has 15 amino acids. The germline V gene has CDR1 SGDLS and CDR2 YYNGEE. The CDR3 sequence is CASSVLGQGANEQYF. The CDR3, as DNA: TGTGCCAGCAGCGTATTGGGACAGGGGGCGAACGAGCAGTACTTC.

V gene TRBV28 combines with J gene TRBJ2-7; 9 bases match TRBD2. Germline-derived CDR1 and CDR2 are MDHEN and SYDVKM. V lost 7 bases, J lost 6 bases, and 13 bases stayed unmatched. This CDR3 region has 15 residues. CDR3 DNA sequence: TGTGCCAGCATCATTGGCGGGGGACTAGCCGTCGAGCAGTACTTC. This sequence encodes CASIIGGGLAVEQYF.

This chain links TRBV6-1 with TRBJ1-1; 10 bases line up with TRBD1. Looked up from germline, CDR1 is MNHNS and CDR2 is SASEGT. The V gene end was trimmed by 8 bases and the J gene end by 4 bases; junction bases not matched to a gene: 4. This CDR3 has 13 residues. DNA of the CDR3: TGTGCCAGCTTCGGGACAGGGGTCACTGAAGCTTTCTTT. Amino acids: CASFGTGVTEAFF.

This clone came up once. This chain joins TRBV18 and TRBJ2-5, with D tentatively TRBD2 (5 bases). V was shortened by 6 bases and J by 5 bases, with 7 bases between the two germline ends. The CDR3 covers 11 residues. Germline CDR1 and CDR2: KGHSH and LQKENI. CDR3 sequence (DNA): TGTGCCAGCTCGGGAGTGGAGACCCAGTACTTC. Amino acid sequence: CASSGVETQYF.

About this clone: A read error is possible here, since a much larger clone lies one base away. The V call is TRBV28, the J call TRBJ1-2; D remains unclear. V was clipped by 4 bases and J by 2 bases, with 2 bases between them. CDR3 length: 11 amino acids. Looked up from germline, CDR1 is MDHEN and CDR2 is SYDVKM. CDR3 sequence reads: CASSSNYGYTF. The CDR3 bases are TGTGCCAGCAGTTCGAACTATGGCTACACCTTC.

The CDR3 DNA reads as TGTGCCAGCAGCCCCCCAGGATCCGACTATGGCTACACCTTC. It yields the protein CASSPPGSDYGYTF. The rearrangement joins TRBV7-2 to TRBJ1-2; D unclear. V lost 5 bases, J lost 3 bases, and 13 bases lay in between. CDR1 is SGHTA and CDR2 is FQGNSA in the germline V gene. This CDR3 comprises 14 residues.

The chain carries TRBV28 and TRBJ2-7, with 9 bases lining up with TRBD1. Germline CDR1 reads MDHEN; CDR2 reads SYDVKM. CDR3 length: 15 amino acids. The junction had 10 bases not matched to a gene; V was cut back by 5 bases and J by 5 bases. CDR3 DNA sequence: TGTGCCAGCAGTCACCGGACAGGGGACATCCACGAGCAGTACTTC. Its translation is CASSHRTGDIHEQYF.

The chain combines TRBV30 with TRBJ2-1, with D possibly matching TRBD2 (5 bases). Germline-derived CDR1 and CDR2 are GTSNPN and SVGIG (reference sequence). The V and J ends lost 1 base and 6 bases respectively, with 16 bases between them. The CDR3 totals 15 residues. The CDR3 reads CAWSALMDWVNEQFF. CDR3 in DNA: TGTGCCTGGAGTGCCCTTATGGACTGGGTCAATGAGCAGTTCTTC.

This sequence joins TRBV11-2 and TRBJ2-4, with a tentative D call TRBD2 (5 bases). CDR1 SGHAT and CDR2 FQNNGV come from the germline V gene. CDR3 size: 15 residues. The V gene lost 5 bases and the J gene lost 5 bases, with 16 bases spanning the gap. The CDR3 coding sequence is TGTGCCAGCAGCCCCCACGCGGGTATTGAAAACATTCAGTACTTC. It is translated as CASSPHAGIENIQYF.